This TCR beta chain was found in a study of tumor and adjacent non-tumor tissue in lung cancer. At the level of the study: Patients comprised roughly 12 adenocarcinoma, 2 squamous cell carcinoma and 1 small cell lung cancer. Overall study results and limits: In normal lung, the top 100 clones were significantly more dominant than in tumor. Tumor tissue had significantly higher TCR diversity than normal lung.

Three rounds of nested PCR, following a modified ARM-PCR protocol, produced the TCRbeta library. TCRdb re-derived calls from the multiplex PCR reads in MiXCR, one entry per CDR3 protein. The table includes approximately 140,000 distinct CDR3 sequences, about 71% detected once. RNA was extracted from bulk tissue without any cell sorting. Donors were chemotherapy-naive, newly diagnosed lung cancer surgical patients in China, August–November 2014. In its sample, this clonotype ranks as medium-sized. Its matching antigen is unknown. The CDR3 spans 14 residues. The ends were cut back, 6 bases at V and 6 bases at J, with 17 bases in the middle. Germline assignment: CDR1 MNHNS and CDR2 SASEGT.

The gene calls are TRBV6-1 and TRBJ1-1, with D uncertain. This TCR derives from a man aged 55 to 69 with small cell lung cancer. The source material was lung tumor tissue. The CDR3 DNA is TGTGCCAGCAGGGCGTGGGTTGGAACCCCTGAAGCTTTCTTT. Amino acids: CASRAWVGTPEAFF.